This TCR beta chain was sequenced in a study of cytomegalovirus exposure and HLA in healthy donors. Findings of the study overall: There were 150 to 200 TCR beta chains listed as cytomegalovirus-associated. Rare TCR sequences dominated, though some public TCRs recurred in many donors.

Only in-frame clones appear in the TCRdb table, and some are missing; sequencing was by immunoSEQ multiplex PCR. The sample holds about 110,000 clones, about 85% seen once. Comment on this clone: Its antigen remains unknown.

The CDR3 covers 17 residues. CDR1 is SGHAT and CDR2 is FQNNGV in the germline V gene. Deletions cut 5 bases from V and 0 bases from J, with 16 bases between. Sample: PBMCs. The clonotype was recovered from a woman under 30 in good health and CMV-seronegative. This rearrangement joins TRBV11-2 to TRBJ2-2; tentative D call: TRBD2 (5 bases). CDR3 residues: CASSLSRGRANTGELFF. As DNA, the CDR3 is TGTGCCAGCAGCCTTTCCCGGGGAAGGGCGAACACCGGGGAGCTGTTTTTT.